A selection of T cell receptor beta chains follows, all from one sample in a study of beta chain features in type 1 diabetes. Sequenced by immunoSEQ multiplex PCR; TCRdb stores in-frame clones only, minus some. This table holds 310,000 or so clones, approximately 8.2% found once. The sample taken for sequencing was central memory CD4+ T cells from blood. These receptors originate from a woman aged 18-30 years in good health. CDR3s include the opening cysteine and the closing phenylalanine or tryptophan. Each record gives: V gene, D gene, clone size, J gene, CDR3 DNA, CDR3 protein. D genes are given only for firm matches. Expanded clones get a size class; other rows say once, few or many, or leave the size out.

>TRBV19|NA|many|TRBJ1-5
TGTGCCAGTACCAGGGGTCCAGAAGCGGGCTGGCCCCAGCATTTT
CASTRGPEAGWPQHF
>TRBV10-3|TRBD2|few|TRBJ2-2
TGTGCCATCAGTGAGTCCCCTGGGAGCGGGACCGCCGGGGAGCTGTTTTTT
CAISESPGSGTAGELFF
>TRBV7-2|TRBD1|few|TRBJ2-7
TGTGCCAGCAGACAGACCGGGACAGGGTTGGAGCAGTACTTC
CASRQTGTGLEQYF
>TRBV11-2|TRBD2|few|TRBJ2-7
TGTGCCAGCAGGGGACTAGCGGGTATCTCCTACGAGCAGTACTTC
CASRGLAGISYEQYF
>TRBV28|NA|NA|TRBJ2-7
TGTGCCACCAGTGACCCGATGAGGTACGAGCAGTACTTC
CATSDPMRYEQYF
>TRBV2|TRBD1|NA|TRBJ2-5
TGTGCCAGCAGTGTTGGACAGGGGCTCCCGGAGACCCAGTACTTC
CASSVGQGLPETQYF
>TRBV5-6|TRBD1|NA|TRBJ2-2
TGTGCCAGCAGCTTAGGTGACAGGGGGAACACCGGGGAGCTGTTTTTT
CASSLGDRGNTGELFF
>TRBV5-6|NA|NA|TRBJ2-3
TGTGCCAGCAGCTTGGGCGTCTACACAGATACGCAGTATTTT
CASSLGVYTDTQYF
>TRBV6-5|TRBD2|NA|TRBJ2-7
TGTGCCAGCAGTTACTCGTCGGGACTACCCTACGAGCAGTACTTC
CASSYSSGLPYEQYF
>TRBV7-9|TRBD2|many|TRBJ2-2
TGTGCCAGCAGGCTCGCTAGCGGGAACACCGGGGAGCTGTTTTTT
CASRLASGNTGELFF
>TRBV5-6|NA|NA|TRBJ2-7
TGTGCCAGCAGCTTGATAAGGGACCCCTGGGAGCAGTACTTC
CASSLIRDPWEQYF
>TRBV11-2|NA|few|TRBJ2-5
TGTGCCAGCAGCTTAGGTCGTCAAGAGACCCAGTACTTC
CASSLGRQETQYF
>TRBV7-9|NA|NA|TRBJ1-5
TGTGCCAGCAGAAAAGACACCAATCAGCCCCAGCATTTT
CASRKDTNQPQHF
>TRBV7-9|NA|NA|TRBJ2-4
TGTGCCAGCAGCGGAAGTGAGATGGTCGAAAACATTCAGTACTTC
CASSGSEMVENIQYF
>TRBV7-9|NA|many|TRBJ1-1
TGTGCCAGCAGCCTAAGTGTGGCTGAAGCTTTCTTT
CASSLSVAEAFF
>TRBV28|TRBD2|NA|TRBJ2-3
TGTGCCAGCAGACAGCCGGGACTAGCGGGGATCACAGATACGCAGTATTTT
CASRQPGLAGITDTQYF